The sequence of this T cell receptor (beta chain) was determined in a study of T cell responses to AZD1222 COVID-19 vaccine. Study observations and caveats: Close to half of spike-specific TCRs reportedly recognize unmutated variant regions. Donor demographics were predominantly white British with a female majority; clonal diversity may be underestimated.

Germline-derived CDR1 and CDR2 are SGHTA and FQGTGA. This CDR3 is 15 amino acids long. J gave up 3 bases and V 1 base, and 2 bases lay outside the gene matches. Method: immunoSEQ multiplex PCR; TCRdb's copy keeps in-frame clones and lacks some. The table records about 210,000 clones, around 94% of them present only once. Turning to this clone: Antigen specificity is unknown.

The chain recombines TRBV7-3 with TRBJ2-3; TRBD1 matches at 9 bases. This clonotype was obtained from an adult in good health. Sequencing used peripheral blood, obtained on day 0 of AZD1222 vaccination. The DNA of the CDR3 is TGTGCCAGCAGCTTAAACGGACAGGGGACAGATACGCAGTATTTT. Translation gives CASSLNGQGTDTQYF.